The entry below gives a single TCR beta chain sequence along with its context. Its antigen is unknown. Here immunoSEQ multiplex PCR was the method, and the copy in TCRdb shows in-frame clones only, minus some. The profile shows roughly 87,000 clones, about 90% of them singletons. The data are from a study of T cell responses to AZD1222 COVID-19 vaccine. Notes on the study in general: A mostly white British donor set with more females was recruited, and clonal diversity was possibly underestimated.

The trim removed 0 bases at V and 4 bases at J, leaving 10 bases unmatched. Germline CDR1 and CDR2: SGHNT and YYREEE (reference sequence). The CDR3 contains 18 residues. Here the sequenced sample was peripheral blood, taken 28 days after the second AZD1222 dose. This chain connects TRBV5-4 to TRBJ2-1, with TRBD2 matching 10 bases. The receptor's source is an adult who received the AZD1222 COVID-19 vaccine. The CDR3 DNA reads as TGTGCCAGCAGCTTGGTTGCTAGCGGGAGACGATTGTACAATGAGCAGTTCTTC. This codes for CASSLVASGRRLYNEQFF.